This record looks at one T cell receptor (beta chain) sequence and its context. Sequence at one end of the junction differs from germline and may be a read error. This entry is derived from a study of blood T cell repertoires in COVID-19. Study-level information: Samples representing acute and convalescent COVID-19 were sourced from the United States, Italy and Spain. The cDNA or gDNA used as material had been derived from T cells, B-cell-depleted T cells, or PBMCs.

Authors' processing steps: The authors estimated nucleated cell counts from reference gene primer amplification. Using immunoSEQ multiplex PCR, the repertoire was profiled, and TCRdb retains in-frame clones only, with some absent. The V and J calls and clone size are taken from that table; D and trimming were inferred from the DNA. The data show around 260,000 clones, around 89% seen once. This CDR3 has 13 residues. CDR1 is KGHSH and CDR2 is LQKENI in the germline V gene. The chain couples TRBV18 to TRBJ1-2; D remains unclear. The sequence was obtained from a young man with acute or convalescent COVID-19. Sequenced: peripheral blood. DNA of the CDR3: TGTGCCAGCTCACCGACGGAGGAGTATGGCCACACCTTC. It specifies CASSPTEEYGHTF.